This TCR beta chain derives from a study of T cell repertoires in cytomegalovirus infection. Looking at the study overall: Recently identified HLA-C-restricted CMV epitopes were used, and well-studied HLA-B-restricted CMV epitopes were used as well.

For this clonotype: Its antigen is not known.

TCRdb processed the reads anew with MiXCR; each CDR3 protein has one entry. Of 110,000 to 150,000 distinct CDR3 sequences detected, around 32% appear once; the ten largest clones hold roughly 47%. The germline V and J ends were trimmed by 4 bases and 6 bases, with 13 bases remaining between them. This CDR3 has 14 residues. Per germline, CDR1 MNHNY and CDR2 SVGAGI (reference sequence). The sample here was CD8+ T cells from cultured PBMCs, taken from culture after CMV antigen stimulation. The V gene is TRBV6-6, the J gene TRBJ2-1; the D gene is possibly TRBD1 (6 bases). This TCR derives from a human donor in good health (CMV status not recorded). Some clones in this sample may be carry-over from other donors' samples. The CDR3 here is CASSFRGQANEQFF. For the CDR3, the DNA is TGTGCCAGCAGTTTCAGGGGTCAGGCCAATGAGCAGTTCTTC.